The rows below give T cell receptor beta chains drawn from one sample of a study of blood T cell repertoires in COVID-19. Sequencing was performed with immunoSEQ multiplex PCR; in TCRdb, only in-frame clones are kept and a portion is missing. The sample lists about 280,000 clones, roughly 87% occurring once. Sequencing used peripheral blood. Receptors were obtained from a human donor in a cohort sampled during active COVID-19. Both conserved end residues are part of each CDR3. Fields, in order: V gene, clone size, CDR3 protein. The size field is filled for only some rows; it gives once, few, many or a size class.

V gene: TRBV10-3
clone size: few
CDR3 protein: CAISEWAGEAFF

V gene: TRBV15
clone size: .
CDR3 protein: CATSWDFQETQYF

V gene: TRBV3-1/TRBV3-2
clone size: .
CDR3 protein: CASTGLAGAYNEQFF

V gene: TRBV7-7
clone size: .
CDR3 protein: CASSLARGRDYEQYF

V gene: TRBV3-1/TRBV3-2
clone size: once
CDR3 protein: CASSQDRGAFPLDEQFF

V gene: TRBV7-2
clone size: once
CDR3 protein: CASREGQGAFTEAFF

V gene: TRBV4-3
clone size: .
CDR3 protein: CASSQDREVGRRPLGEQFF

V gene: TRBV7-2
clone size: once
CDR3 protein: CASSLAANEQYF

V gene: TRBV19
clone size: .
CDR3 protein: CASSIGGTNEQYF

V gene: TRBV9
clone size: .
CDR3 protein: CASSRGQGASEKLFF

V gene: TRBV6-4
clone size: once
CDR3 protein: CASSDSARVVIGDTEAFF

V gene: TRBV6-8
clone size: .
CDR3 protein: CASSYAGLPSMNTEAFF

V gene: TRBV5-1
clone size: .
CDR3 protein: CASRMGQGERYGYTF

V gene: TRBV7-2
clone size: .
CDR3 protein: CASSFQGSGAGGANVLTF

V gene: TRBV2
clone size: once
CDR3 protein: CASSRDIQETQYF